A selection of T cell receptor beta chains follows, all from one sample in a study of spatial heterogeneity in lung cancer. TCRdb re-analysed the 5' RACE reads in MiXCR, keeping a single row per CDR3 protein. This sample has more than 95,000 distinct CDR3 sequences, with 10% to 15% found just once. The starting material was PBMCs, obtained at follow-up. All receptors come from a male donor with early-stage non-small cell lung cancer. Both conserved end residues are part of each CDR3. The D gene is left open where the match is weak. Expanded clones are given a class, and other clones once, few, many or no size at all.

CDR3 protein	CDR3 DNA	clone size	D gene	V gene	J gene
CSARVPGTGTANTQYF	TGCAGTGCTAGAGTACCCGGGACAGGGACGGCGAATACGCAGTATTTT	few	TRBD1	TRBV20-1	TRBJ2-3
CASSSGGPSFRSYNEQFF	TGTGCCAGTTCTAGCGGGGGACCCTCCTTTCGCTCCTACAATGAGCAGTTCTTC	.	TRBD2	TRBV12-3/TRBV12-4	TRBJ2-1
CSVEPGADTQYF	TGCAGCGTTGAACCCGGGGCAGATACGCAGTATTTT	many	.	TRBV29-1	TRBJ2-3
CAISDEGSNQPQHF	TGTGCCATCAGTGACGAGGGGAGCAATCAGCCCCAGCATTTT	many	.	TRBV10-3	TRBJ1-5
CASSSSGGTEAFF	TGTGCCAGCAGTTCTTCAGGGGGCACTGAAGCTTTCTTT	.	TRBD1	TRBV6-6	TRBJ1-1
CAVGQGRQPQHF	TGTGCCGTTGGGCAGGGAAGACAGCCCCAGCATTTT	.	.	TRBV19	TRBJ1-5
CASSPAGFRTGVVEQYF	TGTGCCAGCAGCCCTGCGGGGTTTAGGACAGGGGTAGTCGAGCAGTACTTC	few	TRBD1	TRBV7-2	TRBJ2-7
CATSSLGLAVNEQFF	TGTGCCACCAGCAGTCTGGGACTAGCGGTCAATGAGCAGTTCTTC	few	TRBD2	TRBV15	TRBJ2-1
CASSQAATGYQPQHF	TGTGCCAGCAGCCAAGCCGCGACAGGCTATCAGCCCCAGCATTTT	few	.	TRBV3-1	TRBJ1-5
CASSEPSSTDTQYF	TGTGCCAGCAGCGAACCCTCTAGCACAGATACGCAGTATTTT	few	.	TRBV5-4	TRBJ2-3
CAWSINTGVEQFF	TGTGCCTGGAGCATAAACACAGGGGTTGAGCAGTTCTTC	.	TRBD1	TRBV30	TRBJ2-1
CASSPLRGLDSPLHF	TGTGCCAGCAGCCCACTCAGAGGTTTGGATTCACCCCTCCACTTT	few	.	TRBV7-2	TRBJ1-6
CASSQRYGYTF	TGTGCCAGCTCTCAACGCTATGGCTACACCTTC	.	.	TRBV12-3/TRBV12-4	TRBJ1-2
CSASPPISGTNYEQYF	TGCAGTGCTAGTCCTCCGATCTCCGGGACGAACTACGAGCAGTACTTC	.	.	TRBV20-1	TRBJ2-7
CASSPRGRSGNTIYF	TGTGCCAGCTCACCCCGGGGGCGGTCTGGAAACACCATATATTTT	few	.	TRBV18	TRBJ1-3
CASSRDLLRYSNQPQHF	TGTGCCAGCAGCAGAGACCTCCTTCGATATAGCAATCAGCCCCAGCATTTT	many	.	TRBV7-2	TRBJ1-5